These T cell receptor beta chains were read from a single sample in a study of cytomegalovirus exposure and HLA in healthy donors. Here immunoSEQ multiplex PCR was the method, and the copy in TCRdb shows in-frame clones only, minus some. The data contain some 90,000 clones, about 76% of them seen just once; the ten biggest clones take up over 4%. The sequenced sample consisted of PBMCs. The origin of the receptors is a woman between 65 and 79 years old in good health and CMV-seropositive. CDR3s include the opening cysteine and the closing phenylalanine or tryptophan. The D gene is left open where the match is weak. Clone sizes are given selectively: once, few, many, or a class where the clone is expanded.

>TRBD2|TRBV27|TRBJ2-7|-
CASSLVAGAPEQYF
TGTGCCAGCAGTTTAGTAGCGGGAGCCCCCGAGCAGTACTTC
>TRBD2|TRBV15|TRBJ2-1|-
CATSVGTSGNNEQFF
TGTGCCACCAGCGTCGGGACTAGCGGGAACAATGAGCAGTTCTTC
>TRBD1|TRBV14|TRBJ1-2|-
CASSQSPGTGGSYGYTF
TGTGCCAGCAGCCAAAGCCCCGGGACAGGGGGAAGTTATGGCTACACCTTC
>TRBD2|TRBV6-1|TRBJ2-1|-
CASRKGLAGVGEQFF
TGTGCCAGCAGGAAGGGGCTAGCGGGAGTTGGGGAGCAGTTCTTC
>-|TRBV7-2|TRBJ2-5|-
CASSPGSNSPLEQYF
TGTGCCAGCAGCCCTGGTAGCAATTCACCGCTGGAGCAGTACTTC
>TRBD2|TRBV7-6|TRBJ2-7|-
CASSRTSGRYEQYF
TGTGCCAGCTCCCGGACTAGCGGGCGATACGAGCAGTACTTC
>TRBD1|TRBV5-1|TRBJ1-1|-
CASSLTVLTGGEWDTEAFF
TGCGCCAGCAGCCTAACCGTCCTAACAGGGGGCGAATGGGACACTGAAGCTTTCTTT
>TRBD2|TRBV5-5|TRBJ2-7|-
CASSLVAGVYEQYF
TGTGCCAGCAGCTTGGTAGCGGGAGTCTACGAGCAGTACTTC
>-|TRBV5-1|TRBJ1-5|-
CASSRTGGQPQHF
TGCGCCAGCAGCCGAACAGGCGGACAGCCCCAGCATTTT
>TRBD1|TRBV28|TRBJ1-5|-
CASSSTGFDQPQHF
TGTGCCAGCAGTTCGACAGGGTTCGATCAGCCCCAGCATTTT
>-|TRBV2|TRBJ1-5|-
CASSDRVRGNQPQHF
TGTGCCAGCAGTGACAGGGTTCGGGGCAATCAGCCCCAGCATTTT
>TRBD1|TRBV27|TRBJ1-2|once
CASSQPGQAYGYTF
TGTGCCAGCAGTCAGCCGGGACAGGCCTATGGCTACACCTTC
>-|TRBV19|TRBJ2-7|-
CASSRLSESYEQYF
TGTGCCAGTAGTCGACTTTCCGAGTCCTACGAGCAGTACTTC
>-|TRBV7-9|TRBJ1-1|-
CASSLGQNTEAFF
TGTGCCAGCAGCTTGGGCCAGAACACTGAAGCTTTCTTT
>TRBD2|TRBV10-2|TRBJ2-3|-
CASIRGEQADTQYF
TGCGCCAGCATCCGGGGGGAACAAGCAGATACGCAGTATTTT
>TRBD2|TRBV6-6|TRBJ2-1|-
CASTERLAGNEQFF
TGTGCCAGCACCGAAAGACTAGCTGGGAATGAGCAGTTCTTC
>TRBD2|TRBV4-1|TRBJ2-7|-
CASSHPAGVLYEQYF
TGCGCCAGCAGCCACCCAGCGGGAGTTCTGTACGAGCAGTACTTC